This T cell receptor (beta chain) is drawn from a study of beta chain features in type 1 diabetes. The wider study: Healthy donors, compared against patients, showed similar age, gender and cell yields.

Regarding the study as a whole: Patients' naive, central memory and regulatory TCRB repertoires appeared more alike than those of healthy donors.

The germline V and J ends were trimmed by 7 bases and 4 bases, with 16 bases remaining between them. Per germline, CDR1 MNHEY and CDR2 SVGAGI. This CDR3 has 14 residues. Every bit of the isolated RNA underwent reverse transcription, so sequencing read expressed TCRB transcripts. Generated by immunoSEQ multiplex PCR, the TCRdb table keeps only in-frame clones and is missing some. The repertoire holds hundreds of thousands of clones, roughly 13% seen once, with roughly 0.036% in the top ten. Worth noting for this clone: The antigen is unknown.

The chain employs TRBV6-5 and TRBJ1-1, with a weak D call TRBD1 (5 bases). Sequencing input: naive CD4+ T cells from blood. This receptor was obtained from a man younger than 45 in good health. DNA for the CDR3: TGTGCCAGCACCGACCTGGGGGAGCCCACTGAAGCTTTCTTT. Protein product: CASTDLGEPTEAFF.